This TCR beta chain is drawn from a study of CD8+ T cells in alopecia areata. Study conclusions and caveats: Scalp sample sequencing also detects resident alphabeta T cells of normal skin.

This clone was seen only once. Its cognate antigen is unknown. As the sequencing template, cDNA was produced by extracting RNA and reverse transcribing it. Repertoires were generated with immunoSEQ multiplex PCR, while TCRdb's copy carries only in-frame clones and drops some. Among fewer than 110,000 clones, around 59% were seen once, and the ten largest hold 8% to 10%. V shed 4 bases and J 12 bases; nucleotides not matched to a gene: 5. The CDR3 has 14 residues. Germline V CDR1 and CDR2: SGHRS, YFSETQ. Specimen: CD4+ T cells sorted from blood. The chain couples TRBV5-1 to TRBJ2-1, with 15 bases that match TRBD2. This receptor was identified in a human donor in good health. CDR3 DNA sequence: TGCGCCAGCAGCCCCCCGGGACTAGCGGGGGGGCAGTTCTTC. Translated: CASSPPGLAGGQFF.